This T cell receptor (beta chain) is from a study of cytomegalovirus exposure and HLA in healthy donors. The PCR was carried out with 60 Vbeta primers and 13 Jbeta primers. Clones were sequenced by immunoSEQ multiplex PCR, and TCRdb holds only the in-frame ones, with some missing. The sample contains about 150,000 clones, just under 80% of which appear only once. This clone turned up a few times. Sequencing was done on a sample of PBMCs. The sequence was collected from a woman in her 50s in good health and CMV-seropositive.

The CDR3 DNA sequence: TGTGCCAGCAGGACAGGGGATAGCAATCAGCCCCAGCATTTT. As protein: CASRTGDSNQPQHF. This chain joins TRBV6-1 and TRBJ1-5; TRBD1 matches 8 bases. The V gene's germline CDR1 is MNHNS and CDR2 SASEGT. The CDR3 consists of 14 residues. Germline trimming cut 6 bases from V and 0 bases from J; bases unmatched to any gene: 1.